These T cell receptor beta chains were read from a single sample in a study of T-cell memory formation after mild COVID-19. TCRdb reanalysed the 5' RACE reads using MiXCR and keeps one entry per CDR3 protein. The data hold 200,000 or so distinct CDR3 sequences, with around 17% observed a single time. The specimen was PBMCs or a T cell subset sorted from them (not recorded which). All receptors come from an adult woman who had mild COVID-19 (a few samples of this study predate the infection). Cell type and time point are not known. The CDR3 runs from the conserved cysteine through the conserved F or W. Each record gives: clone size, J gene, D gene, V gene, CDR3 DNA, CDR3 protein. D genes are given only for firm matches. Clone size is not always given. Where it is, it says once, few, many or a class for expanded clones.

clone_size: many; j_call: TRBJ1-2; d_call: -; v_call: TRBV5-6; cdr3_nt: TGTGCCAGCAGCCGCGATAGTTATGGCTACACCTTC; cdr3_aa: CASSRDSYGYTF
clone_size: -; j_call: TRBJ2-5; d_call: -; v_call: TRBV7-7; cdr3_nt: TGTGCCAGCAGCGCAACAGGGTTGGGAGAGACCCAGTACTTC; cdr3_aa: CASSATGLGETQYF
clone_size: few; j_call: TRBJ1-2; d_call: TRBD1; v_call: TRBV19; cdr3_nt: TGTGCCAGTAGGATCAACAGGGGAGACTATGGCTACACCTTC; cdr3_aa: CASRINRGDYGYTF
clone_size: -; j_call: TRBJ2-3; d_call: TRBD1; v_call: TRBV20-1; cdr3_nt: TGCAGTGCTATACAGGGGGAGTTTACGCAGTATTTT; cdr3_aa: CSAIQGEFTQYF
clone_size: -; j_call: TRBJ2-1; d_call: -; v_call: TRBV9; cdr3_nt: TGTGCCAGCAGCGCCCGGGCAGGGGTTTTGATGAATGAGCAGTTCTTC; cdr3_aa: CASSARAGVLMNEQFF
clone_size: few; j_call: TRBJ1-2; d_call: TRBD1; v_call: TRBV20-1; cdr3_nt: TGCAGTGCGCGGGGAACAGGGGCGGGGAACTATGGCTACACCTTC; cdr3_aa: CSARGTGAGNYGYTF
clone_size: few; j_call: TRBJ2-1; d_call: TRBD2; v_call: TRBV12-3/TRBV12-4; cdr3_nt: TGTGCCAGCAGCCAAGCGGGGGGATACCCCGAGCAGTTCTTC; cdr3_aa: CASSQAGGYPEQFF
clone_size: few; j_call: TRBJ2-7; d_call: -; v_call: TRBV6-6; cdr3_nt: TGTGCCAGCACCCCCAATGCCTACGAGCAGTACTTC; cdr3_aa: CASTPNAYEQYF
clone_size: -; j_call: TRBJ1-1; d_call: -; v_call: TRBV20-1; cdr3_nt: TGCAGTGCTAGACGAGGGGGGCCCGGCACTGAAGCTTTCTTT; cdr3_aa: CSARRGGPGTEAFF
clone_size: -; j_call: TRBJ1-1; d_call: -; v_call: TRBV12-3/TRBV12-4; cdr3_nt: TGTGCCAGCAGTTTAGTAGAGAACACTGAAGCTTTCTTT; cdr3_aa: CASSLVENTEAFF
clone_size: many; j_call: TRBJ1-2; d_call: -; v_call: TRBV7-2; cdr3_nt: TGTGCCAGCAGCTTAGCCGGAGGGACCAGCTATGGCTACACCTTC; cdr3_aa: CASSLAGGTSYGYTF
clone_size: -; j_call: TRBJ1-2; d_call: TRBD1; v_call: TRBV4-3; cdr3_nt: TGCGCCAGCAGCCAAGTTCCGTCAGGGGGATCTAGGGGCTACACCTTC; cdr3_aa: CASSQVPSGGSRGYTF
clone_size: -; j_call: TRBJ1-1; d_call: TRBD1; v_call: TRBV5-5; cdr3_nt: TGTGCCAGCAGCTTGCCCCGGACAGGGGTCATGAACACTGAAGCTTTCTTT; cdr3_aa: CASSLPRTGVMNTEAFF
clone_size: -; j_call: TRBJ1-6; d_call: TRBD1; v_call: TRBV23-1; cdr3_nt: TGCGCCAGCATACCGGGACAGGGGAATTCACCCCTCCACTTT; cdr3_aa: CASIPGQGNSPLHF
clone_size: -; j_call: TRBJ1-6; d_call: -; v_call: TRBV7-2; cdr3_nt: TGTGCCAGCAGCTCAAGGGGCGGAATTTATAATTCACCCCTCCACTTT; cdr3_aa: CASSSRGGIYNSPLHF
clone_size: -; j_call: TRBJ2-3; d_call: TRBD2; v_call: TRBV6-5; cdr3_nt: TGTGCCAGCAGGCGCGGGGGGGCAGTAGATACGCAGTATTTT; cdr3_aa: CASRRGGAVDTQYF
clone_size: few; j_call: TRBJ2-5; d_call: TRBD1; v_call: TRBV10-3; cdr3_nt: TGTGCCATCAGAACAGGGGTAGGGGAGACCCAGTACTTC; cdr3_aa: CAIRTGVGETQYF
clone_size: many; j_call: TRBJ1-3; d_call: -; v_call: TRBV18; cdr3_nt: TGTGCCAGCTCACCAAATCAGGGTCACGGAAACACCATATATTTT; cdr3_aa: CASSPNQGHGNTIYF
clone_size: -; j_call: TRBJ1-1; d_call: -; v_call: TRBV7-6; cdr3_nt: TGTGCCAGCAGCCGATTGGTGAACCGGGGCGAAGCTTTCTTT; cdr3_aa: CASSRLVNRGEAFF
clone_size: many; j_call: TRBJ2-3; d_call: -; v_call: TRBV2; cdr3_nt: TGTGCCAGCACCGTCACAGATACGCAGTATTTT; cdr3_aa: CASTVTDTQYF
clone_size: few; j_call: TRBJ2-6; d_call: -; v_call: TRBV29-1; cdr3_nt: TGCAGCGTTGGATTTGGCTCTGGGGCCAACGTCCTGACTTTC; cdr3_aa: CSVGFGSGANVLTF
clone_size: -; j_call: TRBJ2-2; d_call: TRBD1; v_call: TRBV7-9; cdr3_nt: TGTGCCAGCAGTTTACCAGGGGGCTGGGACACCGGGGAGCTGTTTTTT; cdr3_aa: CASSLPGGWDTGELFF
clone_size: -; j_call: TRBJ2-3; d_call: -; v_call: TRBV19; cdr3_nt: TGTGCCAGTAGTCCGGACGGGGGATATACGCAGTATTTT; cdr3_aa: CASSPDGGYTQYF
clone_size: few; j_call: TRBJ2-5; d_call: TRBD1; v_call: TRBV12-3/TRBV12-4; cdr3_nt: TGTGCCAGCAGTTCGGGACAGGGGCGCTGGGAGACCCAGTACTTC; cdr3_aa: CASSSGQGRWETQYF
clone_size: few; j_call: TRBJ1-5; d_call: -; v_call: TRBV12-3/TRBV12-4; cdr3_nt: TGTGCCAGCAATAAGGCAGGGGTAAGCAATCAGCCCCAGCATTTT; cdr3_aa: CASNKAGVSNQPQHF
clone_size: few; j_call: TRBJ1-1; d_call: -; v_call: TRBV29-1; cdr3_nt: TGCAGCGTTGAAGGGAGTATCCCCGTCACTGAAGCTTTCTTT; cdr3_aa: CSVEGSIPVTEAFF
clone_size: -; j_call: TRBJ2-7; d_call: -; v_call: TRBV6-6; cdr3_nt: TGTGCCAGCAGTTACTCGGCCTCACGAGGGGAATACGCCTACGAGCAGTACTTC; cdr3_aa: CASSYSASRGEYAYEQYF
clone_size: -; j_call: TRBJ2-1; d_call: TRBD2; v_call: TRBV4-1; cdr3_nt: TGCGCCAGCAGCCAAGATAGGGCTAGCGGGGTCTATGAGCAGTTCTTC; cdr3_aa: CASSQDRASGVYEQFF
clone_size: few; j_call: TRBJ2-1; d_call: TRBD2; v_call: TRBV20-1; cdr3_nt: TGCAGTGCTCCCAGGACTAGTTTAGTTGGGGGTGAGCAGTTCTTC; cdr3_aa: CSAPRTSLVGGEQFF
clone_size: -; j_call: TRBJ1-2; d_call: -; v_call: TRBV21-1; cdr3_nt: TGTGCCAGCAGCAAAGTCCAGAGAGGGTATGGCTACACCTTC; cdr3_aa: CASSKVQRGYGYTF
clone_size: -; j_call: TRBJ2-7; d_call: -; v_call: TRBV5-6; cdr3_nt: TGTGCCAGCAGCTTGGGACAGGTATCCTACGAGCAGTACTTC; cdr3_aa: CASSLGQVSYEQYF
clone_size: -; j_call: TRBJ1-1; d_call: TRBD1; v_call: TRBV5-1; cdr3_nt: TGCGCCACGACCTTAAACAGGGGATTGAACACTGAAGCTTTCTTT; cdr3_aa: CATTLNRGLNTEAFF
clone_size: -; j_call: TRBJ2-5; d_call: TRBD2; v_call: TRBV5-1; cdr3_nt: TGCGCCAGCAGCTGGGCGACTAGCGGAGAGACCCAGTACTTC; cdr3_aa: CASSWATSGETQYF
clone_size: few; j_call: TRBJ1-2; d_call: TRBD1; v_call: TRBV7-9; cdr3_nt: TGTGCCAGCAGCCCCAGAGGCCAGGGGGACTATGGCTACACCTTC; cdr3_aa: CASSPRGQGDYGYTF
clone_size: few; j_call: TRBJ2-2; d_call: TRBD2; v_call: TRBV6-1; cdr3_nt: TGTGCCAGCAGTGACATTTTAGCGGGGAGGAACACCGGGGAGCTGTTTTTT; cdr3_aa: CASSDILAGRNTGELFF
clone_size: few; j_call: TRBJ2-3; d_call: TRBD1; v_call: TRBV7-6; cdr3_nt: TGTGCCAGCAGCTCCGTATGGGGACAGGGAGGCTATACGCAGTATTTT; cdr3_aa: CASSSVWGQGGYTQYF
clone_size: -; j_call: TRBJ2-7; d_call: -; v_call: TRBV3-1; cdr3_nt: TGTGCCAGCAGCCAGGGGGCAGGTTCCGGCGAGCAGTACTTC; cdr3_aa: CASSQGAGSGEQYF
clone_size: medium-sized; j_call: TRBJ1-2; d_call: -; v_call: TRBV7-9; cdr3_nt: TGTGCCAGCAGCGACCGGACAGTGTGGGGCTACACCTTC; cdr3_aa: CASSDRTVWGYTF
clone_size: -; j_call: TRBJ2-5; d_call: -; v_call: TRBV12-3/TRBV12-4; cdr3_nt: TGTGCCAGCGGGGGGGCCGTAAGAGAGACCCAGTACTTC; cdr3_aa: CASGGAVRETQYF
clone_size: -; j_call: TRBJ2-7; d_call: TRBD2; v_call: TRBV4-1; cdr3_nt: TGCGCCAGCAGCTCGACTAGCGAGACTGAGCAGTACTTC; cdr3_aa: CASSSTSETEQYF
clone_size: once; j_call: TRBJ1-1; d_call: -; v_call: TRBV2; cdr3_nt: TGTGCCAGCCTAGGATTATTTAACACTGAAGCTTTCTTT; cdr3_aa: CASLGLFNTEAFF
clone_size: -; j_call: TRBJ1-2; d_call: TRBD1; v_call: TRBV20-1; cdr3_nt: TGCAGTGCTAGCCTCGCCGGACAGGGAGACTATGGCTACACCTTC; cdr3_aa: CSASLAGQGDYGYTF
clone_size: -; j_call: TRBJ1-3; d_call: -; v_call: TRBV2; cdr3_nt: TGTGCCAGCAGTGCTTTTAGGACCTCTGGAAACACCATATATTTT; cdr3_aa: CASSAFRTSGNTIYF
clone_size: few; j_call: TRBJ2-2; d_call: -; v_call: TRBV10-3; cdr3_nt: TGTGCCATCAGTCCTAGACAGTCCACCGGGGAGCTGTTTTTT; cdr3_aa: CAISPRQSTGELFF
clone_size: -; j_call: TRBJ2-2; d_call: -; v_call: TRBV9; cdr3_nt: TGTGCCAGCAGCGTAAACTCGGTGGGAACCGGGGAGCTGTTTTTT; cdr3_aa: CASSVNSVGTGELFF
clone_size: -; j_call: TRBJ2-3; d_call: TRBD2; v_call: TRBV24-1; cdr3_nt: TGTGCCACCAGTGGTAGTCTAGCGGGACCCACAGATACGCAGTATTTT; cdr3_aa: CATSGSLAGPTDTQYF
clone_size: few; j_call: TRBJ2-3; d_call: -; v_call: TRBV20-1; cdr3_nt: TGCAGTGCTAGAGGGAGGAGGGGTGGCACAGATACGCAGTATTTT; cdr3_aa: CSARGRRGGTDTQYF
clone_size: -; j_call: TRBJ2-5; d_call: TRBD2; v_call: TRBV12-3/TRBV12-4; cdr3_nt: TGTGCCAGCAGTTTAGACAGCGGGAGGCCAGAGACCCAGTACTTC; cdr3_aa: CASSLDSGRPETQYF
clone_size: -; j_call: TRBJ2-3; d_call: -; v_call: TRBV29-1; cdr3_nt: TGCAGCGTTGGTTTGGGTTTGCCAGATACGCAGTATTTT; cdr3_aa: CSVGLGLPDTQYF
clone_size: -; j_call: TRBJ1-5; d_call: -; v_call: TRBV7-6; cdr3_nt: TGTGCCAGCAGCTTCACAGGCCCCAATAGCAATCAGCCCCAGCATTTT; cdr3_aa: CASSFTGPNSNQPQHF
clone_size: -; j_call: TRBJ2-7; d_call: -; v_call: TRBV21-1; cdr3_nt: TGTGCCAGCACCCAGTTCCTTCGGGACGAGCAGTACTTC; cdr3_aa: CASTQFLRDEQYF
clone_size: many; j_call: TRBJ2-4; d_call: TRBD2; v_call: TRBV7-9; cdr3_nt: TGTGCCAGCAGCTTCGGACTAGCGGGGACTGCAGACATTCAGTACTTC; cdr3_aa: CASSFGLAGTADIQYF
clone_size: once; j_call: TRBJ2-1; d_call: -; v_call: TRBV20-1; cdr3_nt: TGCAGTGCTAGAGTGGGTGCCTACAATGAGCAGTTCTTC; cdr3_aa: CSARVGAYNEQFF
clone_size: few; j_call: TRBJ2-7; d_call: TRBD2; v_call: TRBV12-3/TRBV12-4; cdr3_nt: TGTGCCAGCAGCTCGACTAGCGGGAGGACTTACTACGAGCAGTACTTC; cdr3_aa: CASSSTSGRTYYEQYF